Listed here is a single TCR beta chain. This sample was included in a study of blood T cell repertoires in COVID-19. Clones were sequenced by immunoSEQ multiplex PCR, and TCRdb holds only the in-frame ones, with some missing. Here the sample spans a few hundred thousand clones, about 89% being singletons. Germline CDR1 and CDR2: SGDLS and YYNGEE. Losses at the gene ends were 3 bases for V and 7 bases for J; bases not matched to a gene: 7. The CDR3 is 14 residues long. The study drew participants aged about 18 to 95 years from 24 US areas. Input material: PBMCs or T cells enriched from blood (not recorded which). The V gene is TRBV9, the J gene TRBJ2-3; 8 nucleotides align to TRBD2. This TCR was sampled from a woman aged 40 to 50 who had recovered from COVID-19. CDR3 sequence reads: CASSASGGRNTQYF. The CDR3 bases are TGTGCCAGCAGCGCCTCGGGGGGGCGAAATACGCAGTATTTT.